This TCR beta chain was obtained from a study of blood T cell repertoires in COVID-19. The V gene's germline CDR1 is SGHNT and CDR2 YYREEE (reference sequence). V was clipped by 1 base and J by 0 bases; unmatched bases: 6. The CDR3 covers 16 residues. Libraries were prepared by immunoSEQ multiplex PCR; TCRdb keeps only in-frame clonotypes and omits some of them. Here the sample spans about 75,000 clones, 88% being singletons. The sequencing input was peripheral blood. The TCR sequence derives from a human donor in a cohort sampled during active COVID-19. V usage is TRBV5-4 and J usage is TRBJ2-7, with 8 bases fitting TRBD1. The CDR3 reads CASSLMSGQDSYEQYF. The CDR3 region has the DNA TGTGCCAGCAGCTTGATGTCGGGACAGGACTCCTACGAGCAGTACTTC.